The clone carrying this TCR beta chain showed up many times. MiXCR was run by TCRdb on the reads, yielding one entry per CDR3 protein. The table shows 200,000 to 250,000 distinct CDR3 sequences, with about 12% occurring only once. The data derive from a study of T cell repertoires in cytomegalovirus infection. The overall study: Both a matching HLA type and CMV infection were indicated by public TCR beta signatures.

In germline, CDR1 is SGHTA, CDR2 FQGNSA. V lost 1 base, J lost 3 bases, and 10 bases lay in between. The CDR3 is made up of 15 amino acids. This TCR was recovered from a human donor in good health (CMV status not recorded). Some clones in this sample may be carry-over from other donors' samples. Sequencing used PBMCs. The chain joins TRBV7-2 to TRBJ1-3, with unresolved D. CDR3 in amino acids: CASSLGPAGGNTIYF. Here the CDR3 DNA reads TGTGCCAGCAGCTTAGGCCCGGCAGGTGGAAACACCATATATTTT.